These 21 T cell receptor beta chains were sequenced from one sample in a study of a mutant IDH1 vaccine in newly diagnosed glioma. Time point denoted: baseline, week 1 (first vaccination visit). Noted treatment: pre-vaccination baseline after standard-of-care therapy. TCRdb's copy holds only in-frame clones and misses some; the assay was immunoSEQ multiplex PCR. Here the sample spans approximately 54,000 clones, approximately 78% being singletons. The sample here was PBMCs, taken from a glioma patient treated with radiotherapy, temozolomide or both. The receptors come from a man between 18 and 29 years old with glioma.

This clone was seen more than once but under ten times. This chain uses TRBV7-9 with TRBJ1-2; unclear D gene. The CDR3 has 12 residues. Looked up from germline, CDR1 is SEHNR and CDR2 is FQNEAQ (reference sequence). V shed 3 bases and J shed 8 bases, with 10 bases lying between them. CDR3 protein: CASSLLEEGYTF. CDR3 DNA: TGTGCCAGCAGCTTGCTGGAGGAGGGCTACACCTTC.

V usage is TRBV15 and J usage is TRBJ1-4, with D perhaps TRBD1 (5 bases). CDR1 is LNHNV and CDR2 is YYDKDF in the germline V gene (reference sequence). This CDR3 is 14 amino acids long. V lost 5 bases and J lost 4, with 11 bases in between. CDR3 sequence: CATSEDRSNEKLFF. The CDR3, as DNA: TGTGCCACCAGCGAAGACAGAAGTAATGAAAAACTGTTTTTT.

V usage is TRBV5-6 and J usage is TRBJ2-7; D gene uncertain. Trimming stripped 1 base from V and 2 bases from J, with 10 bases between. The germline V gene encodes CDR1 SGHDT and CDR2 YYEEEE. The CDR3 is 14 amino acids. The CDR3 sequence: CASSLQGTTYEQYF. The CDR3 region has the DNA TGTGCCAGCAGCTTGCAAGGAACTACCTACGAGCAGTACTTC. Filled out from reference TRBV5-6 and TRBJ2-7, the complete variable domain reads DAGVTQSPTHLIKTRGQQVTLRCSPKSGHDTVSWYQQALGQGPQFIFQYYEEEERQRGNFPDRFSGHQFPNYSSELNVNALLLGDSALYLCASSLQGTTYEQYFGPGTRLTVT.

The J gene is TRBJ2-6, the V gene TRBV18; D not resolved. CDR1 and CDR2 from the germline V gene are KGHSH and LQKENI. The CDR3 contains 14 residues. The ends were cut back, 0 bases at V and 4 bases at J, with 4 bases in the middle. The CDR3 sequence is CASSPPPGANVLTF. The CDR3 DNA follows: TGTGCCAGCTCACCACCCCCCGGGGCCAACGTCCTGACTTTC.

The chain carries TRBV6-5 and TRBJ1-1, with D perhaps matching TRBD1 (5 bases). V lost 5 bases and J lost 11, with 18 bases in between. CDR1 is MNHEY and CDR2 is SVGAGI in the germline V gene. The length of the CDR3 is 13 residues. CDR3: CASSNTKGTGAFF. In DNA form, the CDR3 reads TGTGCCAGCAGTAATACTAAGGGGACGGGTGCTTTCTTT.

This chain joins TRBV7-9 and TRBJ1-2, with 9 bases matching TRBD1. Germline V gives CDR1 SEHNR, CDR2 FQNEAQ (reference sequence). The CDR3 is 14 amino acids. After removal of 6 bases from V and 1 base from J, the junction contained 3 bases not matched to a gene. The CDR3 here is CASRPGQGNYGYTF. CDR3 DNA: TGTGCCAGCAGACCGGGACAGGGTAACTATGGCTACACCTTC.

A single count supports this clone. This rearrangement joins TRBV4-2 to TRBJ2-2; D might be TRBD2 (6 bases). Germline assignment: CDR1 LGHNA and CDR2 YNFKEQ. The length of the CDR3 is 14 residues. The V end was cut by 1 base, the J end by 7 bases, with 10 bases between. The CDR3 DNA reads TGTGCCAGCAGCCAAGCCCAGACTAGCGGGGAGCTGTTTTTT. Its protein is CASSQAQTSGELFF.

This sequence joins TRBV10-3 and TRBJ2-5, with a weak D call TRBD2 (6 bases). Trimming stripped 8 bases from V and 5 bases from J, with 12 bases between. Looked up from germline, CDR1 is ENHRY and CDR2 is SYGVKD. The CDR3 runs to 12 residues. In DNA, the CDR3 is TGTGCCATCTCGCCGGGGGTGGAGACCCAGTACTTC. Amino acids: CAISPGVETQYF.

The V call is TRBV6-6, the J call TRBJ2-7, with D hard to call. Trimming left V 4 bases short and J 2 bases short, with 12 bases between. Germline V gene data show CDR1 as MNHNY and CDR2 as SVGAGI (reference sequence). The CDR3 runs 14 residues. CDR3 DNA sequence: TGTGCCAGCAGTTCCCCGACTGGGGCCTACGAGCAGTACTTC. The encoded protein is CASSSPTGAYEQYF.

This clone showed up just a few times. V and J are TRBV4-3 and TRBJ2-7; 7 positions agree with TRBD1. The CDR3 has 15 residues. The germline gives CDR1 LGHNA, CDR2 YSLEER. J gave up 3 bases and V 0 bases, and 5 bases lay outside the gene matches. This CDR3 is CASSQDTRQGYEQYF. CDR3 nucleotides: TGCGCCAGCAGCCAAGATACGCGACAGGGCTACGAGCAGTACTTC.

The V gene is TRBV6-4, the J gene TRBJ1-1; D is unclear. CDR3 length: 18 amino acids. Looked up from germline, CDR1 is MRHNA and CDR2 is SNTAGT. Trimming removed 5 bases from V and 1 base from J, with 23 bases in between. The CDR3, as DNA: TGTGCCAGCAGTCCGAATGGGGAGGGATGGATGAAGAACACTGAAGCTTTCTTT. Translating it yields CASSPNGEGWMKNTEAFF.

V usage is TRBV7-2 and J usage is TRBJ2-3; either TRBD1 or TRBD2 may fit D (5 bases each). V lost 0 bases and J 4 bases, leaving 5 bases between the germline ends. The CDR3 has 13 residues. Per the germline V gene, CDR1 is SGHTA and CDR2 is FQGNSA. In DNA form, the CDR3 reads TGTGCCAGCAGCTTAGCGGGGGCAGATACGCAGTATTTT. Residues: CASSLAGADTQYF.

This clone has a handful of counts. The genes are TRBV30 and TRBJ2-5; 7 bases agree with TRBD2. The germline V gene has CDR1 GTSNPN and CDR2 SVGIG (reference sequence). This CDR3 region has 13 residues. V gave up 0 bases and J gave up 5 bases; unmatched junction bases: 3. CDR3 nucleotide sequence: TGTGCCTGGAGTGTACTGGGGGGGGAGACCCAGTACTTC. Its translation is CAWSVLGGETQYF.

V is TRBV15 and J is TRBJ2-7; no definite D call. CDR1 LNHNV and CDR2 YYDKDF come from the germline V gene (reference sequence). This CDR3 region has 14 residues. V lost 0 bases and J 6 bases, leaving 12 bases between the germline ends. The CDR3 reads CATSRDRGTAEQYF. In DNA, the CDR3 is TGTGCCACCAGCAGAGATCGTGGCACGGCCGAGCAGTACTTC.

In nucleotides, the CDR3 is TGTGCCAGCAGGTGGGGGGCAGGGCGTCTGGGGGAGCAGTACTTC. It yields the protein CASRWGAGRLGEQYF. V usage is TRBV2 and J usage is TRBJ2-7; D is tentatively TRBD1 or TRBD2 (6 bases each). V lost 6 bases to trimming and J lost 7 bases, with 22 bases between them. This CDR3 contains 15 residues. From germline, CDR1 is SNHLY and CDR2 FYNNEI.

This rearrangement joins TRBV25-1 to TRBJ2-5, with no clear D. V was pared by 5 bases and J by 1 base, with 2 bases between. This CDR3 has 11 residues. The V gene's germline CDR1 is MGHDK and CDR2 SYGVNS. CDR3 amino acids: CASSSQETQYF. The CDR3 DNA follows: TGTGCCAGCAGTAGCCAAGAGACCCAGTACTTC.

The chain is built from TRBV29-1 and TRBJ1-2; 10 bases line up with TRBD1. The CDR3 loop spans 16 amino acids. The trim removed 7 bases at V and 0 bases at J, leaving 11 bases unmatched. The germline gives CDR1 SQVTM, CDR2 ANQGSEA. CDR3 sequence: CSAARDRGRANYGYTF. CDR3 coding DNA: TGCAGCGCCGCCCGGGACAGGGGAAGAGCTAACTATGGCTACACCTTC.

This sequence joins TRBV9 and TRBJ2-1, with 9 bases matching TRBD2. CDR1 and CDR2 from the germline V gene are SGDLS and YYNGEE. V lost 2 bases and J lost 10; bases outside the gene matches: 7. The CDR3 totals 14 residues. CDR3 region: CASSVWGLASEQFF. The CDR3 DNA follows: TGTGCCAGCAGCGTTTGGGGACTAGCAAGCGAGCAGTTCTTC.

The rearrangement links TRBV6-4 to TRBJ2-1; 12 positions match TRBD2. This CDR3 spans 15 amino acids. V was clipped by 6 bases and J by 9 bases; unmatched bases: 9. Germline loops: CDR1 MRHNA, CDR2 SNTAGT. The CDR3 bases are TGTGCCAGCAGGATACTAGCGGGAGGTCTATCTGAGCAGTTCTTC. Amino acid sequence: CASRILAGGLSEQFF.

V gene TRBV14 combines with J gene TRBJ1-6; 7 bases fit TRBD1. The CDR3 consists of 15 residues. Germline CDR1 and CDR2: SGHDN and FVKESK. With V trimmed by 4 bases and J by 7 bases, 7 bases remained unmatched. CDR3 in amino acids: CASSLQGLGNSPLHF. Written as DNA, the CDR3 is TGTGCCAGCAGCCTACAGGGGTTAGGAAATTCACCCCTCCACTTT.

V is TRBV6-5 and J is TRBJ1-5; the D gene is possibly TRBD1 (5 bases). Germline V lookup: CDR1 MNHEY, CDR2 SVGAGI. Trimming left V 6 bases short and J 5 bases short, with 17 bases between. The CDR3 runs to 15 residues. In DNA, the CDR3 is TGTGCCAGCAGCCGCACGCGGGGGGTCGATCAGCCCCAGCATTTT. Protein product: CASSRTRGVDQPQHF.